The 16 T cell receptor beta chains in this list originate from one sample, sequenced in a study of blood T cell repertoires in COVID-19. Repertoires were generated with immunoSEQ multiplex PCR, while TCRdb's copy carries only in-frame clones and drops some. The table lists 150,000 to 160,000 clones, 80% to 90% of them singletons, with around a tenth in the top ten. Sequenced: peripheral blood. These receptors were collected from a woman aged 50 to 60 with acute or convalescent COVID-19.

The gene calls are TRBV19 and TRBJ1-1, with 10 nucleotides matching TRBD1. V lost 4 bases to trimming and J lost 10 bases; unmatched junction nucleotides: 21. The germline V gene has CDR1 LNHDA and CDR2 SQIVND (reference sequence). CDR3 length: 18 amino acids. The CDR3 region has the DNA TGTGCCAGTAGTAGCCCGACAGGGGGCGATGGGCTAAGGGTCGCAGCTTTCTTT. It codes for CASSSPTGGDGLRVAAFF.

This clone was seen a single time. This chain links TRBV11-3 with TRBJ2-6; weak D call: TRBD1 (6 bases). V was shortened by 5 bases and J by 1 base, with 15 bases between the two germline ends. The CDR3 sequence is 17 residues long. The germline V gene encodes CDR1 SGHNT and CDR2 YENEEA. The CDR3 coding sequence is TGTGCCAGCAGCCTGAGGGGGTCGGGGTCTGGGGCCAACGTCCTGACTTTC. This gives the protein CASSLRGSGSGANVLTF.

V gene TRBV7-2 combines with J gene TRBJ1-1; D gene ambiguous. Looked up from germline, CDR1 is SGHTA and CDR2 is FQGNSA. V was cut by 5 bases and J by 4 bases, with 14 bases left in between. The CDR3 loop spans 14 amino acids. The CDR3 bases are TGTGCCAGCAGCCCCGCGAGGGTTAGCACTGAAGCTTTCTTT. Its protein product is CASSPARVSTEAFF.

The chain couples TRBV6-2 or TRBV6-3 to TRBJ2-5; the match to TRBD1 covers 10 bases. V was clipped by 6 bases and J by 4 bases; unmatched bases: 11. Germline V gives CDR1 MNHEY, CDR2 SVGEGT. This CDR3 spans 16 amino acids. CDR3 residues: CASSLRDRGTSETQYF. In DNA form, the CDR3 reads TGTGCCAGCAGCCTCCGGGACAGGGGTACTTCAGAGACCCAGTACTTC.

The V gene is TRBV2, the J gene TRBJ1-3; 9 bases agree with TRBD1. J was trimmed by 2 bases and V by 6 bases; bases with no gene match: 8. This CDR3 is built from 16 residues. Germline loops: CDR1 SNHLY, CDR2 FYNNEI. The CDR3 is CASSTLTGGAGNTIYF. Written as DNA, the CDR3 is TGTGCCAGCAGCACGCTCACAGGGGGCGCTGGAAACACCATATATTTT.

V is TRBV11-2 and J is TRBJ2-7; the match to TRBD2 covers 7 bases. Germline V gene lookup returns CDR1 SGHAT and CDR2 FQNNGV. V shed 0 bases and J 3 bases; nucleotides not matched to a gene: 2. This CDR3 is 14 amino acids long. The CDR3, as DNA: TGTGCCAGCAGCTTAGATAGCGGGTTCTACGAGCAGTACTTC. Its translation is CASSLDSGFYEQYF.

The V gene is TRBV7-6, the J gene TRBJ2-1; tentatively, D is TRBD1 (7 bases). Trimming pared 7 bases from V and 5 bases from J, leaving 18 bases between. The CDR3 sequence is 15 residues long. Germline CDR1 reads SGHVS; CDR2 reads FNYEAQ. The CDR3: CASTLVQGGHNEQFF. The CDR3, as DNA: TGTGCCAGCACCCTGGTCCAGGGGGGCCACAATGAGCAGTTCTTC.

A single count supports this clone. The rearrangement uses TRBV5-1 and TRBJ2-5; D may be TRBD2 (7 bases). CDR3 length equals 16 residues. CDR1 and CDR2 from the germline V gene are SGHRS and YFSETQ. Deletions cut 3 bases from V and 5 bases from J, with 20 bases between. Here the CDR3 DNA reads TGCGCCAGCAGCTGGGGGGCAGGGGAGGGAAGCGAGACCCAGTACTTC. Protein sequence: CASSWGAGEGSETQYF.

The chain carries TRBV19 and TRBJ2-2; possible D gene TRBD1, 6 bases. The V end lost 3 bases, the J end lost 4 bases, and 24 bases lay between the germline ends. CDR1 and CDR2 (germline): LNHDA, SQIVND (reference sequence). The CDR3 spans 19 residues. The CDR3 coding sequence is TGTGCCAGTAGTATCCGTTTGGGGCAGGGGATCGGCGTCACCGGGGAGCTGTTTTTT. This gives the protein CASSIRLGQGIGVTGELFF.

CDR3 region: CASLTGELNQPQHF. In nucleotides, the CDR3 is TGTGCCAGTCTCACGGGTGAACTTAATCAGCCCCAGCATTTT. The genes are TRBV19 and TRBJ1-5; D remains ambiguous. V was cut by 8 bases and J by 4 bases, with 15 bases left in between. Per the germline V gene, CDR1 is LNHDA and CDR2 is SQIVND (reference sequence). There are 14 residues in the CDR3.

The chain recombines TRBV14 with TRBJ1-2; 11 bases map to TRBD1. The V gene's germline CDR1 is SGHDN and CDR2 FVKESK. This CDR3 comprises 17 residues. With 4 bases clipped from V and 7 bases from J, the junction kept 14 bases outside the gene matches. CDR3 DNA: TGTGCCAGCAGCCGCCGGACAGGGGGCTCGTTATTGTCTGGCTACACCTTC. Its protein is CASSRRTGGSLLSGYTF.

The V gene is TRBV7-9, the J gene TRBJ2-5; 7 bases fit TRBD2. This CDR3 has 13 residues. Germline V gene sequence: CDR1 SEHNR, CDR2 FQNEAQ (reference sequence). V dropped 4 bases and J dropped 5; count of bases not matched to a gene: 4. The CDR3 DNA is TGTGCCAGCAGCTCCAGCGGGGCGGAGACCCAGTACTTC. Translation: CASSSSGAETQYF.

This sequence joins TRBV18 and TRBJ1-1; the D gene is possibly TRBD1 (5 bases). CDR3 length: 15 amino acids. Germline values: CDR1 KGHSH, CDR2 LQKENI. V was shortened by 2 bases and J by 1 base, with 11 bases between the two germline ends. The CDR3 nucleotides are TGTGCCAGCTCACCAATCCAGGGTCCGAACACTGAAGCTTTCTTT. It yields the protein CASSPIQGPNTEAFF.

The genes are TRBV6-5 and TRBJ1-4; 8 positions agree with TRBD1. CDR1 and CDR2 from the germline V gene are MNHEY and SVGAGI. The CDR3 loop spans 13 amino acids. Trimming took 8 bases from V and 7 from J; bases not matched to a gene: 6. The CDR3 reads CASLTGVGEKLFF. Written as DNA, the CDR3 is TGTGCCAGCCTGACAGGGGTCGGTGAAAAACTGTTTTTT.

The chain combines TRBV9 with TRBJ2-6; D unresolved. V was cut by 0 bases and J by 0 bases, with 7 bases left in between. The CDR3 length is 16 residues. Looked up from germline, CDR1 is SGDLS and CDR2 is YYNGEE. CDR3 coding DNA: TGTGCCAGCAGCGTAGTATGGAGCTCTGGGGCCAACGTCCTGACTTTC. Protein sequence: CASSVVWSSGANVLTF.

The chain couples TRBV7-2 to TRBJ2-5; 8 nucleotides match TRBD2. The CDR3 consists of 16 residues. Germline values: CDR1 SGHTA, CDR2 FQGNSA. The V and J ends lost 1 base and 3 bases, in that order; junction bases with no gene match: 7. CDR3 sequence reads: CASSLVYPAGEETQYF. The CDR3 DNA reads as TGTGCCAGCAGCTTAGTGTACCCAGCGGGGGAAGAGACCCAGTACTTC.